This is a list of T cell receptor beta chains from one sample in a study of OX40 agonist ivuxolimab in advanced cancers. TCRdb's table, derived via immunoSEQ multiplex PCR, lists solely in-frame clones and lacks some. Among some 59,000 clones listed, about 90% were seen once. The input for sequencing was CD4+ or CD8+ T cells sorted from blood, taken in a trial of the OX40 agonist ivuxolimab. The receptors stem from an adult with an advanced solid tumor such as melanoma, head and neck, liver or kidney cancer. The CDR3 runs from the conserved cysteine through the conserved F or W. D genes are given only for firm matches. The size field is filled for only some rows; it gives once, few, many or a size class.

V	size	D	J	CDR3	DNA
TRBV7-3	.	.	TRBJ2-2	CASRMSGTGELFF	TGTGCCAGCAGGATGAGCGGGACCGGGGAGCTGTTTTTT
TRBV28	.	.	TRBJ1-2	CASSSWGYGYTF	TGTGCCAGCAGTTCGTGGGGCTATGGCTACACCTTC
TRBV2	few	.	TRBJ2-1	CASSGRNLPTTEQFF	TGTGCCAGCAGTGGTAGAAACCTTCCGACGACAGAGCAGTTCTTC
TRBV7-7	.	.	TRBJ2-5	CASSPMGETQYF	TGTGCTAGCAGCCCGATGGGGGAGACCCAGTACTTC
TRBV4-2	.	TRBD2	TRBJ2-7	CASSQEETSGSYEQYF	TGTGCCAGCAGCCAAGAGGAGACTAGCGGCTCCTACGAGCAGTACTTC
TRBV5-1	many	TRBD2	TRBJ2-7	CASSLWTSGSSYEQYF	TGCGCCAGCAGCTTATGGACTAGCGGGAGCTCCTACGAGCAGTACTTC
TRBV12-5	.	.	TRBJ2-5	CASGPARDAGRETQYF	TGTGCTAGTGGGCCTGCTCGGGATGCGGGGCGGGAGACCCAGTACTTC
TRBV5-4	.	TRBD1	TRBJ2-7	CASSEGDSSYEQYF	TGTGCCAGCAGCGAAGGGGACAGCTCCTACGAGCAGTACTTC
TRBV7-3	.	TRBD2	TRBJ2-3	CASSQTSASTDTQYF	TGTGCCAGCAGCCAAACTAGCGCTAGCACAGATACGCAGTATTTT
TRBV30	.	.	TRBJ2-2	CAWKKQYAGELFF	TGTGCCTGGAAGAAACAGTACGCCGGGGAGCTGTTTTTT
TRBV27	.	TRBD1	TRBJ1-5	CASPGDSYSNQPQHF	TGTGCCAGCCCCGGGGACAGCTATAGCAATCAGCCCCAGCATTTT
TRBV6-6	once	.	TRBJ2-1	CASSYSTRVNNEQFF	TGTGCCAGCAGTTACTCGACACGCGTCAACAATGAGCAGTTCTTC